Shown below are 29 T cell receptor beta chains from a single sample sequenced in a study of blood T cell repertoires in COVID-19. Produced via immunoSEQ multiplex PCR; TCRdb's table is partial and in-frame only. Of tens of thousands of clones in the sample, around four fifths are singletons; the top ten hold roughly 12%. The sample taken for sequencing was peripheral blood. The receptors shown here come from a woman in her sixties or seventies with active or convalescent COVID-19.

This clone was found a few times. The chain couples TRBV7-9 to TRBJ1-1; D not resolved. CDR1 is SEHNR and CDR2 is FQNEAQ in the germline V gene (reference sequence). The length of the CDR3 is 14 residues. V gave up 10 bases and J gave up 4 bases, with 19 bases separating them. This chain's CDR3 is CATKRPGSGTEAFF. In DNA form, the CDR3 reads TGTGCCACAAAAAGGCCCGGGTCCGGCACTGAAGCTTTCTTT.

This rearrangement joins TRBV19 to TRBJ1-6; 7 nucleotides line up with TRBD1. CDR1 and CDR2 from the germline V gene are LNHDA and SQIVND (reference sequence). CDR3 length equals 14 residues. V dropped 3 bases and J dropped 10; count of bases not matched to a gene: 6. The CDR3 nucleotides are TGTGCCAGTAGTATCACAGGGGAGGACTCACCCCTCCACTTT. Translation: CASSITGEDSPLHF.

This rearrangement joins TRBV7-2 to TRBJ2-7; 9 positions match TRBD2. The CDR3 sequence is 15 residues long. V was pared by 3 bases and J by 4 bases, with 7 bases of the junction left unmatched. CDR1 and CDR2 (germline): SGHTA, FQGNSA. The CDR3 DNA reads TGTGCCAGCAGCTTCGGGAGCGGGGGGACTTACGAGCAGTACTTC. It specifies CASSFGSGGTYEQYF.

This chain joins TRBV29-1 and TRBJ2-2; no definite D call. Germline loops: CDR1 SQVTM, CDR2 ANQGSEA. The CDR3 sequence is 12 residues long. V was cut by 2 bases and J by 5 bases, with 6 bases left in between. The CDR3 spells CSVEYNTGELFF. In DNA, the CDR3 is TGCAGCGTTGAATATAATACCGGGGAGCTGTTTTTT.

This chain uses TRBV29-1 with TRBJ1-1, with 8 bases identical to TRBD1. The CDR3 extends over 13 amino acids. Germline V lookup: CDR1 SQVTM, CDR2 ANQGSEA. V lost 5 bases and J lost 5; bases outside the gene matches: 7. This CDR3 reads CSVSQGAGTEAFF. CDR3 DNA sequence: TGCAGCGTTTCCCAGGGGGCTGGGACTGAAGCTTTCTTT.

This sequence joins TRBV18 and TRBJ2-7; D is undetermined. The length of the CDR3 is 14 residues. V lost 1 base and J 5 bases, leaving 12 bases between the germline ends. Germline CDR1 is KGHSH and CDR2 is LQKENI. CDR3 sequence reads: CASSPLTQTHEQYF. CDR3 nucleotides: TGTGCCAGCTCACCACTCACTCAAACCCACGAGCAGTACTTC.

J is TRBJ1-3 and V is TRBV2; D is ambiguous. CDR1 and CDR2 (germline): SNHLY, FYNNEI. V was shortened by 6 bases and J by 1 base, with 10 bases between the two germline ends. The CDR3 has 14 residues. The CDR3 coding sequence is TGTGCCAGCAGGGGAGACATATCTGGAAACACCATATATTTT. Translated: CASRGDISGNTIYF. Combining the CDR3 with reference TRBV2 and TRBJ1-3 gives the whole variable domain EPEVTQTPSHQVTQMGQEVILRCVPISNHLYFYWYRQILGQKVEFLVSFYNNEISEKSEIFDDQFSVERPDGSNFTLKIRSTKLEDSAMYFCASRGDISGNTIYFGEGSWLTVV.

The gene calls are TRBV6-2 or TRBV6-3 and TRBJ2-3, with 9 bases identical to TRBD2. Germline V gene sequence: CDR1 MNHEY, CDR2 SVGEGT. The V gene end was trimmed by 2 bases and the J gene end by 0 bases; junction bases not matched to a gene: 9. The CDR3 loop spans 18 amino acids. CDR3 DNA sequence: TGTGCCAGCAGTTACGCGCTAGCGGGGTCTTCTAGCACAGATACGCAGTATTTT. Translating gives CASSYALAGSSSTDTQYF.

The CDR3 region is CATSRGGGYNEQFF. The CDR3 DNA sequence: TGTGCCACCAGCAGGGGAGGGGGGTACAATGAGCAGTTCTTC. The chain couples TRBV15 to TRBJ2-1; a weak D match, TRBD2 (7 bases). The germline V gene has CDR1 LNHNV and CDR2 YYDKDF (reference sequence). The CDR3 is 14 residues long. Trimming removed 3 bases from V and 4 bases from J, with 10 bases in between.

This chain connects TRBV4-3 to TRBJ2-7; D may be TRBD1 (5 bases). This CDR3 has 14 residues. Germline values: CDR1 LGHNA, CDR2 YSLEER. The V end lost 4 bases, the J end lost 7 bases, and 17 bases lay between the germline ends. The CDR3 sequence is CASSPETGTGEQYF. In DNA form, the CDR3 reads TGCGCCAGCAGCCCAGAAACAGGTACAGGAGAGCAGTACTTC.

The genes are TRBV24-1 and TRBJ2-2; no reliable D call. Deletions cut 0 bases from V and 3 bases from J, with 7 bases between. Germline values: CDR1 KGHDR, CDR2 SFDVKD. There are 15 residues in the CDR3. The CDR3 region is CATSDLSGYTGELFF. As DNA, the CDR3 is TGTGCCACCAGTGATTTGTCCGGGTACACCGGGGAGCTGTTTTTT.

This chain connects TRBV6-2 or TRBV6-3 to TRBJ1-6, with a weak D call TRBD1 (6 bases). Trimming stripped 3 bases from V and 7 bases from J, with 10 bases between. The length of the CDR3 is 14 residues. Germline values: CDR1 MNHEY, CDR2 SVGEGT. CDR3 in amino acids: CASSYDRSNSPLHF. Written as DNA, the CDR3 is TGTGCCAGCAGTTATGACAGGTCCAATTCACCCCTCCACTTT.

The chain uses TRBV7-2 and TRBJ2-4; 12 bases map to TRBD1. The V gene end was trimmed by 4 bases and the J gene end by 8 bases; junction bases not matched to a gene: 12. CDR1 and CDR2 from the germline V gene are SGHTA and FQGNSA. This CDR3 has 17 residues. CDR3 residues: CASSSSGTGGLRHIQYF. In nucleotides, the CDR3 is TGTGCCAGCAGCTCATCCGGGACAGGGGGCCTGCGGCACATTCAGTACTTC.

The chain has TRBV6-2 or TRBV6-3 and TRBJ2-5; 10 bases align to TRBD1. J lost 5 bases, V lost 2 bases, and 14 bases had no gene match. CDR1 MNHEY and CDR2 SVGEGT come from the germline V gene. CDR3 length: 18 amino acids. The CDR3 region has the DNA TGTGCCAGCAGTTACGGGACCGGGACAGGGGTCCAGGGCGAGACCCAGTACTTC. Protein sequence: CASSYGTGTGVQGETQYF.

The chain has TRBV7-2 and TRBJ2-3, with 10 bases fitting TRBD2. Germline V gene sequence: CDR1 SGHTA, CDR2 FQGNSA. This CDR3 region has 17 residues. V lost 5 bases to trimming and J lost 6 bases; unmatched junction nucleotides: 14. The DNA for the CDR3 is TGTGCCAGCAGCGGAGGGGGGACTAGCGCGCTCGGGGATACGCAGTATTTT. Translation gives CASSGGGTSALGDTQYF.

The chain joins TRBV5-1 to TRBJ2-3; 8 bases match TRBD2. CDR1 is SGHRS, CDR2 YFSETQ, per germline. The CDR3 is 15 residues long. Germline trimming cut 6 bases from V and 0 bases from J; bases unmatched to any gene: 6. The CDR3 spells CASMKAGASTDTQYF. In nucleotides, the CDR3 is TGCGCCAGCATGAAAGCGGGGGCTAGCACAGATACGCAGTATTTT.

This rearrangement joins TRBV7-2 to TRBJ2-1; the match to TRBD1 covers 7 bases. The CDR3 runs 13 residues. Germline assignment: CDR1 SGHTA and CDR2 FQGNSA. J was trimmed by 4 bases and V by 5 bases; bases with no gene match: 2. The CDR3: CASSRGQYNEQFF. In DNA, the CDR3 is TGTGCCAGCAGCCGGGGACAGTACAATGAGCAGTTCTTC.

The genes are TRBV5-6 and TRBJ1-1; 7 nucleotides agree with TRBD1. Germline V gives CDR1 SGHDT, CDR2 YYEEEE. This CDR3 comprises 14 residues. Unmatched junction bases numbered 3, after V lost 4 bases and J lost 0 bases. CDR3 protein: CASSPRGLNTEAFF. The CDR3 DNA reads TGTGCCAGCAGCCCGAGGGGGCTGAACACTGAAGCTTTCTTT.

This chain links TRBV12-3 or TRBV12-4 with TRBJ1-1, with TRBD1 as a possible D gene (6 bases). CDR3 length: 12 residues. Deletions cut 8 bases from V and 5 bases from J, with 12 bases between. The CDR3 loop is CASLRTVTEAFF. The CDR3 nucleotides are TGTGCCAGCTTACGGACAGTTACTGAAGCTTTCTTT.

This chain links TRBV7-2 with TRBJ2-2, with TRBD2 matching over 13 bases. Germline-derived CDR1 and CDR2 are SGHTA and FQGNSA. The CDR3 totals 19 residues. Losses at the gene ends were 5 bases for V and 6 bases for J; bases not matched to a gene: 15. The CDR3 nucleotides read TGTGCCAGCAGCCCTAAACGCGGGACTAGCGGGGCCTCGTCCGGGGAGCTGTTTTTT. This sequence encodes CASSPKRGTSGASSGELFF.

The J gene is TRBJ1-1, the V gene TRBV5-1, with D perhaps matching TRBD1 (5 bases). Germline loops: CDR1 SGHRS, CDR2 YFSETQ. Trimming left V 0 bases short and J 4 bases short, with 7 bases between. The CDR3 sequence is 13 residues long. CDR3 in DNA: TGCGCCAGCAGCTTGGGGGGGGGCACTGAAGCTTTCTTT. Its translation is CASSLGGGTEAFF.

The chain has TRBV11-2 and TRBJ2-5; unclear D gene. Deletions cut 3 bases from V and 2 bases from J, with 7 bases between. The V gene's germline CDR1 is SGHAT and CDR2 FQNNGV. This CDR3 is built from 13 residues. The CDR3 coding sequence is TGTGCCAGCAGCTTTGGCTTACAAGAGACCCAGTACTTC. Protein: CASSFGLQETQYF.

V is TRBV7-2 and J is TRBJ1-3; no reliable D call. CDR1 and CDR2 (germline): SGHTA, FQGNSA. V was shortened by 6 bases and J by 1 base, with 10 bases between the two germline ends. This CDR3 contains 14 residues. CDR3 loop: CASRAAGSGNTIYF. The DNA of the CDR3 is TGTGCCAGCAGGGCAGCGGGATCTGGAAACACCATATATTTT. The full variable domain, with the rest looked up from reference TRBV7-2 and TRBJ1-3, is GAGVSQSPSNKVTEKGKDVELRCDPISGHTALYWYRQSLGQGLEFLIYFQGNSAPDKSGLPSDRFSAERTGGSVSTLTIQRTQQEDSAVYLCASRAAGSGNTIYFGEGSWLTVV.

This sequence joins TRBV28 and TRBJ2-5; the match to TRBD1 covers 7 bases. V dropped 2 bases and J dropped 3; count of bases not matched to a gene: 9. CDR3 size: 16 residues. CDR1 and CDR2 from the germline V gene are MDHEN and SYDVKM. The CDR3 DNA reads as TGTGCCAGCAGTTTAAGACAGGGTGTTGGAGAAGAGACCCAGTACTTC. Amino acids: CASSLRQGVGEETQYF.

The J gene is TRBJ2-2, the V gene TRBV6-5; possibly TRBD2 for D (6 bases). CDR3 length: 15 amino acids. The germline V gene has CDR1 MNHEY and CDR2 SVGAGI. Deletions cut 0 bases from V and 6 bases from J, with 11 bases between. The CDR3 region has the DNA TGTGCCAGCAGTTACTCGACCGGGGGAGCCGGGGAGCTGTTTTTT. Its translation is CASSYSTGGAGELFF.

V usage is TRBV18 and J usage is TRBJ2-5; perhaps TRBD2 as D (6 bases). Trimming took off 2 bases at V and 9 bases at J, with 19 bases between the two ends. CDR1 is KGHSH, CDR2 LQKENI, per germline. The CDR3 length is 15 residues. The CDR3 loop is CASSPMRQPGEAQYF. CDR3 nucleotide sequence: TGTGCCAGCTCACCAATGAGACAGCCGGGGGAGGCCCAGTACTTC.

The gene calls are TRBV6-2 or TRBV6-3 and TRBJ2-7; 8 bases match TRBD2. Germline lookup yields CDR1 MNHEY and CDR2 SVGEGT. Trimming removed 0 bases from V and 7 bases from J; junction bases left unmatched: 11. The CDR3 consists of 16 residues. CDR3 sequence: CASSYSTSEPTGEQYF. DNA for the CDR3: TGTGCCAGCAGTTACTCGACTAGCGAGCCAACCGGGGAGCAGTACTTC.

The V gene is TRBV7-9, the J gene TRBJ1-2; 7 nucleotides line up with TRBD1. Looked up from germline, CDR1 is SEHNR and CDR2 is FQNEAQ (reference sequence). The trim removed 1 base at V and 2 bases at J, leaving 7 bases unmatched. The CDR3 spans 16 residues. CDR3 amino acids: CASSLVGPGQNYGYTF. CDR3 nucleotide sequence: TGTGCCAGCAGCTTAGTGGGACCGGGACAGAACTATGGCTACACCTTC.

This clone was recorded only once. The chain has TRBV5-1 and TRBJ2-1; 8 positions agree with TRBD2. The CDR3 is made up of 15 amino acids. V lost 0 bases and J lost 7; bases outside the gene matches: 6. CDR1 is SGHRS and CDR2 is YFSETQ in the germline V gene. DNA of the CDR3: TGCGCCAGCAGCTTGGTCCCCGGGGGGGGAAATGAGCAGTTCTTC. This codes for CASSLVPGGGNEQFF. The full variable domain, completed using reference TRBV5-1 and TRBJ2-1, is KAGVTQTPRYLIKTRGQQVTLSCSPISGHRSVSWYQQTPGQGLQFLFEYFSETQRNKGNFPGRFSGRQFSNSRSEMNVSTLELGDSALYLCASSLVPGGGNEQFFGPGTRLTVL.